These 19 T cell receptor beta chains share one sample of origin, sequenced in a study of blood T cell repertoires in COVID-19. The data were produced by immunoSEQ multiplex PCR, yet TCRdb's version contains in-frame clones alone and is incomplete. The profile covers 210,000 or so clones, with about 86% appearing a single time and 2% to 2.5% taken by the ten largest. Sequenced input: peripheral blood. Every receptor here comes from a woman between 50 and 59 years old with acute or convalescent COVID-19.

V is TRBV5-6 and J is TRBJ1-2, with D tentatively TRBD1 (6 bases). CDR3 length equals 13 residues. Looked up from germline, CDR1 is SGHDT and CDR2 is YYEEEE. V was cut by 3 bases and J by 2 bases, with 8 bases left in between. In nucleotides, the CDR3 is TGTGCCAGCAGCTCCACAGGGAACTATGGCTACACCTTC. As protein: CASSSTGNYGYTF.

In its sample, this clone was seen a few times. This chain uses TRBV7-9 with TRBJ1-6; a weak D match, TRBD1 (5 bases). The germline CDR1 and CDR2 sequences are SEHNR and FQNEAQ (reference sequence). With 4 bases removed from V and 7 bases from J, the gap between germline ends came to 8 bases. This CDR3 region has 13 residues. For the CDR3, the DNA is TGTGCCAGCAGCTCTGGGGGGAATTCACCCCTCCACTTT. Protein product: CASSSGGNSPLHF.

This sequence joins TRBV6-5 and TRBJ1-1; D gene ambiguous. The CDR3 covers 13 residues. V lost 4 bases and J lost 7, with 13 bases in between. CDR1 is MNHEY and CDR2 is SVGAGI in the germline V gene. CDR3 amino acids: CASSSVENREAFF. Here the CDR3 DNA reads TGTGCCAGCAGTTCGGTAGAAAACCGTGAAGCTTTCTTT.

The CDR3: CSASLLAGVNTQYF. CDR3 DNA: TGCAGTGCTAGTCTCCTAGCGGGAGTAAATACGCAGTATTTT. This chain joins TRBV20-1 and TRBJ2-3; the match to TRBD2 covers 10 bases. The length of the CDR3 is 14 residues. Germline-derived CDR1 and CDR2 are DFQATT and SNEGSKA (reference sequence). The V and J ends lost 3 bases and 7 bases, in that order; junction bases with no gene match: 7.

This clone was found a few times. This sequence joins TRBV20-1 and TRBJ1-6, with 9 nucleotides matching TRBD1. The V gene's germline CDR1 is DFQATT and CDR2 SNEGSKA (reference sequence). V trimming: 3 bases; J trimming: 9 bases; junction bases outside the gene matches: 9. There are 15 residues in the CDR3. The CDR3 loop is CSASHRTGASSPLHF. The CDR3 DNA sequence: TGCAGTGCTAGTCACCGGACAGGGGCTAGTTCACCCCTCCACTTT.

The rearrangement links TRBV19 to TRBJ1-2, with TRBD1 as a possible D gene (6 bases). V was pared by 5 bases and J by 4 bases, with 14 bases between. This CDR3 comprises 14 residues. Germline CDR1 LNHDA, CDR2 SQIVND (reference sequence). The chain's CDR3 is CASSVQGRVYGYTF. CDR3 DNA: TGTGCCAGTAGTGTACAGGGTAGAGTCTATGGCTACACCTTC. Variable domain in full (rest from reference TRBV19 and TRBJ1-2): DGGITQSPKYLFRKEGQNVTLSCEQNLNHDAMYWYRQDPGQGLRLIYYSQIVNDFQKGDIAEGYSVSREKKESFPLTVTSAQKNPTAFYLCASSVQGRVYGYTFGSGTRLTVV.

The CDR3 DNA follows: TGTGCCAGCAGACAGCGGGGGGGCCACAATGAGCAGTTCTTC. Encoded protein: CASRQRGGHNEQFF. V and J are TRBV5-6 and TRBJ2-1; 10 bases are a match to TRBD2. Looked up from germline, CDR1 is SGHDT and CDR2 is YYEEEE. The CDR3 spans 14 residues. The ends lost 5 bases at V and 5 bases at J; junction bases unmatched: 4.

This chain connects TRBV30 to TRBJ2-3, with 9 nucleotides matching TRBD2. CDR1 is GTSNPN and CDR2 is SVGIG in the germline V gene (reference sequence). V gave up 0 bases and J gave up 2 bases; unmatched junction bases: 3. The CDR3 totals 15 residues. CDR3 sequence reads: CAWSVLAGYTDTQYF. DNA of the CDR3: TGTGCCTGGAGTGTCCTAGCGGGATACACAGATACGCAGTATTTT.

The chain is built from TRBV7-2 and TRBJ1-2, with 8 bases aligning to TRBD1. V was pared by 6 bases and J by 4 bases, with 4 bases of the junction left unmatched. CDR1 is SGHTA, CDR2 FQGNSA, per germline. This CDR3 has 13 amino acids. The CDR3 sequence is CASSSDRGYGYTF. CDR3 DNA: TGTGCCAGCAGTTCAGACAGGGGCTATGGCTACACCTTC. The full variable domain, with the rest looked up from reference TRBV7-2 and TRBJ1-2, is GAGVSQSPSNKVTEKGKDVELRCDPISGHTALYWYRQSLGQGLEFLIYFQGNSAPDKSGLPSDRFSAERTGGSVSTLTIQRTQQEDSAVYLCASSSDRGYGYTFGSGTRLTVV.

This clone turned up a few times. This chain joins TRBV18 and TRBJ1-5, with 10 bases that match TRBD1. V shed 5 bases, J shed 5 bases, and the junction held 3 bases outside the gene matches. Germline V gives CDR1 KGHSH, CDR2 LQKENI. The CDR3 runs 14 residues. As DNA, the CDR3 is TGTGCCAGCTCATTTGGACAGGGGGATCAGCCCCAGCATTTT. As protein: CASSFGQGDQPQHF.

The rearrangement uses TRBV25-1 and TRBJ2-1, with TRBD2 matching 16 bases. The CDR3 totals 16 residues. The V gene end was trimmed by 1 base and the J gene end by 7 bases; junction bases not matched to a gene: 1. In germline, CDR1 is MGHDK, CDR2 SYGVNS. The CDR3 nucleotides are TGTGCCAGCAGTGAATCGGGACTAGCGGGGGGGAATGAGCAGTTCTTC. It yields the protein CASSESGLAGGNEQFF.

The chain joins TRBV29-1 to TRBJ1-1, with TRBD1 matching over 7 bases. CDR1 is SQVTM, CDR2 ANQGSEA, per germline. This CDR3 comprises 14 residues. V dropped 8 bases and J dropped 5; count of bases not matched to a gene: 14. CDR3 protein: CSTGNPTGLTEAFF. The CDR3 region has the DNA TGCAGCACCGGGAATCCGACAGGGTTGACTGAAGCTTTCTTT.

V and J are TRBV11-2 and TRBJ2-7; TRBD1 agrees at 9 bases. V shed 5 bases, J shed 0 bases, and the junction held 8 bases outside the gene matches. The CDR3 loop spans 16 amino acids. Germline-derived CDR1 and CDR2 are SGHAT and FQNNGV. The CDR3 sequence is CASSTRTGALSYEQYF. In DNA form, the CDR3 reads TGTGCCAGCAGCACCAGGACAGGGGCCCTCTCCTACGAGCAGTACTTC.

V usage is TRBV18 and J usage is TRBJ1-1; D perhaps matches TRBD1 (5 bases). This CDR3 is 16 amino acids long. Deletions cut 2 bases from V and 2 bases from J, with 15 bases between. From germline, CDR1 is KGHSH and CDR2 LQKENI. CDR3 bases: TGTGCCAGCTCACCAACAGGCAGGGTATCCAACACTGAAGCTTTCTTT. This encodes CASSPTGRVSNTEAFF. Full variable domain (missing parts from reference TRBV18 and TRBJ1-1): NAGVMQNPRHLVRRRGQEARLRCSPMKGHSHVYWYRQLPEEGLKFMVYLQKENIIDESGMPKERFSAEFPKEGPSILRIQQVVRGDSAAYFCASSPTGRVSNTEAFFGQGTRLTVV.

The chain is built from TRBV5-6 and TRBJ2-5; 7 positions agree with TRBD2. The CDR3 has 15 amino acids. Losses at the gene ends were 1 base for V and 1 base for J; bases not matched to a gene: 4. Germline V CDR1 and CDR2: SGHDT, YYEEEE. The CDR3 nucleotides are TGTGCCAGCAGCTTGTTAGCTAGCGGCCAAGAGACCCAGTACTTC. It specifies CASSLLASGQETQYF. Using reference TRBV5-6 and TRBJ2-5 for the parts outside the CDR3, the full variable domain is DAGVTQSPTHLIKTRGQQVTLRCSPKSGHDTVSWYQQALGQGPQFIFQYYEEEERQRGNFPDRFSGHQFPNYSSELNVNALLLGDSALYLCASSLLASGQETQYFGPGTRLLVL.

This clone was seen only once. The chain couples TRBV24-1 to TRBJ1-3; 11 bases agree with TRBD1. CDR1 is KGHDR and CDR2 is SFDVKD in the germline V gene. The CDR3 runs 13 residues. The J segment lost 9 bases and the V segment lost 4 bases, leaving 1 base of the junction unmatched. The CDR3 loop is CATSEGTGGTIYF. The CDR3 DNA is TGTGCCACCAGTGAAGGGACAGGGGGCACCATATATTTT.

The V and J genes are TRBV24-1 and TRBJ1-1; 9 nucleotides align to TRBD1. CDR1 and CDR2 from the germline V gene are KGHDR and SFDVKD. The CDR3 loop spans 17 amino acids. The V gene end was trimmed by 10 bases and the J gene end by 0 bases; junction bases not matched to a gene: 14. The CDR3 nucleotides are TGTGCCACTAAACCGGGACAGGGAGGTCGGTTGAACACTGAAGCTTTCTTT. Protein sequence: CATKPGQGGRLNTEAFF.

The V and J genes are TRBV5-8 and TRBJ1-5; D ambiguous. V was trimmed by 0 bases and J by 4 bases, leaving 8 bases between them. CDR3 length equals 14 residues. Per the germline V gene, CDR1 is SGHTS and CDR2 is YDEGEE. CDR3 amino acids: CASSLGGQNQPQHF. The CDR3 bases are TGTGCCAGCAGCTTGGGAGGCCAGAATCAGCCCCAGCATTTT. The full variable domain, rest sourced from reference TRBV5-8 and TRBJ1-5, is EAGVTQSPTHLIKTRGQQATLRCSPISGHTSVYWYQQALGLGLQFLLWYDEGEERNRGNFPPRFSGRQFPNYSSELNVNALELEDSALYLCASSLGGQNQPQHFGDGTRLSIL.

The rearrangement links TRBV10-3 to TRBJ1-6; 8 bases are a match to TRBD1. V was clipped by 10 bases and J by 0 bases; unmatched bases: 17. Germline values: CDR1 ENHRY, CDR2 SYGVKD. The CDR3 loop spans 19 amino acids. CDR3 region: CATWTGTNPSSSYNSPLHF. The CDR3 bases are TGTGCCACCTGGACAGGGACCAATCCTTCGAGCTCCTATAATTCACCCCTCCACTTT.